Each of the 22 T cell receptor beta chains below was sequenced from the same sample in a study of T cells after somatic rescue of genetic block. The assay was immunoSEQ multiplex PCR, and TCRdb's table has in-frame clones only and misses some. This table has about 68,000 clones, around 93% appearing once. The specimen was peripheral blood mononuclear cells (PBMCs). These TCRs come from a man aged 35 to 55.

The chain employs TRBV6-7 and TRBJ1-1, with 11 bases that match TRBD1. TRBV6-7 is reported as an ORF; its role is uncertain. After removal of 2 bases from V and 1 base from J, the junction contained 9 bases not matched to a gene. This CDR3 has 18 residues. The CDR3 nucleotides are TGTGCCAGCAGTTACCTGGGACAGGGGGTAATCGGGAACACTGAAGCTTTCTTT. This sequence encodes CASSYLGQGVIGNTEAFF.

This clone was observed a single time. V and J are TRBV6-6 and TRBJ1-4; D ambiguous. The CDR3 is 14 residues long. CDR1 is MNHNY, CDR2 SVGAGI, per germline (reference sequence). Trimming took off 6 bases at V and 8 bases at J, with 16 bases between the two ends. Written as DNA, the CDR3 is TGTGCCAGCAGGGCTTATGGGATTGGGGAAAAACTGTTTTTT. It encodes CASRAYGIGEKLFF.

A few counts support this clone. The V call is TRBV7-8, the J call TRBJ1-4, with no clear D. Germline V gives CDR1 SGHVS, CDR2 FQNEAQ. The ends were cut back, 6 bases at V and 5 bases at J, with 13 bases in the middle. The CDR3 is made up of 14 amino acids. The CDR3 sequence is CASREDGENEKLFF. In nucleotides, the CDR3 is TGTGCCAGCAGGGAGGACGGTGAGAATGAAAAACTGTTTTTT. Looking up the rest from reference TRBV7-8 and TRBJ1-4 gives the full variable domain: GAGVSQSPRYKVAKRGQDVALRCDPISGHVSLFWYQQALGQGPEFLTYFQNEAQLDKSGLPSDRFFAERPEGSVSTLKIQRTQQEDSAVYLCASREDGENEKLFFGSGTQLSVL.

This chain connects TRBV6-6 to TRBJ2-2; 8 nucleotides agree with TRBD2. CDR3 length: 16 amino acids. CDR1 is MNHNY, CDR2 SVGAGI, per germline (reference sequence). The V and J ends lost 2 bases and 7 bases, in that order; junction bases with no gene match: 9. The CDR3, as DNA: TGTGCCAGCAGTTACGGGTCGGCGGGAGGAGGCGGGGAGCTGTTTTTT. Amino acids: CASSYGSAGGGGELFF.

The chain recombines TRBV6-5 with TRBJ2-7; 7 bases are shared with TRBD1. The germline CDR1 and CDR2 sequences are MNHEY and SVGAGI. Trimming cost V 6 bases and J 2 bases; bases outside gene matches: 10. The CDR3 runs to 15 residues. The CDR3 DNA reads TGTGCCAGCAGAACCGGACAGGCCGTACCCTACGAGCAGTACTTC. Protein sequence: CASRTGQAVPYEQYF.

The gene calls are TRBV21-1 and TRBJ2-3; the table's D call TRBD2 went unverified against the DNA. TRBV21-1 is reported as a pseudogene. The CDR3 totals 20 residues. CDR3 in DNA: TGTGCCAGCAGCAAAGGTAGTGGGACTAGCGGGGGGAAACTCACAGATACGCAGTATTTT. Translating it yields CASSKGSGTSGGKLTDTQYF.

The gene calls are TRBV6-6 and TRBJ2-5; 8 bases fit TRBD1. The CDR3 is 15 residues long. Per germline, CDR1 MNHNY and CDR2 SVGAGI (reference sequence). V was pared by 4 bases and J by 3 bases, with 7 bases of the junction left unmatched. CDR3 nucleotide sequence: TGTGCCAGCAGTTCCCGGACAGGGCGAGAAGAGACCCAGTACTTC. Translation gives CASSSRTGREETQYF.

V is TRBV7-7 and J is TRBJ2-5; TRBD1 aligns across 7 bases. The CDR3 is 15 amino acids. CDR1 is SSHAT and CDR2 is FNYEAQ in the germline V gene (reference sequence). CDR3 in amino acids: CASSRTGLPQETQYF. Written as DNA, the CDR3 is TGTGCTAGCTCCCGGACAGGTCTCCCTCAAGAGACCCAGTACTTC.

This chain's CDR3 is CASSGSRGSPGTREQYF. As DNA, the CDR3 is TGTGCCAGCAGTGGGAGTAGGGGCTCCCCGGGGACTCGGGAGCAGTACTTC. This chain links TRBV2 with TRBJ2-7, with TRBD2 as a possible D gene (6 bases). The CDR3 is 17 residues long. Trimming left V 4 bases short and J 7 bases short, with 26 bases between. In germline, CDR1 is SNHLY, CDR2 FYNNEI.

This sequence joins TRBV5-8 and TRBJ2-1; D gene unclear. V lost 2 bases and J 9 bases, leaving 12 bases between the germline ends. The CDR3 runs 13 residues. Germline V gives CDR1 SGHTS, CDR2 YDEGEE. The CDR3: CASSFKALFEQFF. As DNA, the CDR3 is TGTGCCAGCAGCTTTAAGGCCCTTTTTGAGCAGTTCTTC.

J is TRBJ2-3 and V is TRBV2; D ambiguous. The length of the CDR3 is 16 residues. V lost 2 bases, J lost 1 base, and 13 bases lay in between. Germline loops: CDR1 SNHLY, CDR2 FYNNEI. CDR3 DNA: TGTGCCAGCAGTGAAATGAGGCTCCGGGGCACAGATACGCAGTATTTT. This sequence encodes CASSEMRLRGTDTQYF.

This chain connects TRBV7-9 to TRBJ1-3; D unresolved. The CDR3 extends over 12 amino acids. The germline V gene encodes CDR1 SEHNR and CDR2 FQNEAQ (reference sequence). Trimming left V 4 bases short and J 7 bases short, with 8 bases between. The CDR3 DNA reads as TGTGCCAGCAGCTCGCTGGAGAACACCATATATTTT. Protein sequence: CASSSLENTIYF.

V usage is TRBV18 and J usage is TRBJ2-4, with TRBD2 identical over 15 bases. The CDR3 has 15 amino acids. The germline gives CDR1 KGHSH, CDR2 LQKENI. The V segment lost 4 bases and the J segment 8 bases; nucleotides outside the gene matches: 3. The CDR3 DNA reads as TGTGCCAGCTCACGGACTAGCGGGGGGGCCGACATTCAGTACTTC. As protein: CASSRTSGGADIQYF.

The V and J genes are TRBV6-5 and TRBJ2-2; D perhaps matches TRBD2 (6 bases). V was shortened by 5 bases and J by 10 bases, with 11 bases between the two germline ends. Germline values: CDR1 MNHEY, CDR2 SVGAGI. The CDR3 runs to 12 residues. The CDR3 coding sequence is TGTGCCAGCAGTAGGGGACTCCAGGAGCTGTTTTTT. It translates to CASSRGLQELFF.

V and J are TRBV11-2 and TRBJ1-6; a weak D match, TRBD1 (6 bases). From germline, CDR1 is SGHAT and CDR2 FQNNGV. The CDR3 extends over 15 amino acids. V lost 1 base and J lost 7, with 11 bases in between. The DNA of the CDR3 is TGTGCCAGCAGCTTAGGGGGGCAGGGGAATTCACCCCTCCACTTT. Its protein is CASSLGGQGNSPLHF.

The CDR3 region has the DNA TGTGCTAGTGGTTGGGCGGGGCAAGAGACCCAGTACTTC. Its translation: CASGWAGQETQYF. The chain joins TRBV12-5 to TRBJ2-5, with TRBD2 as a possible D gene (6 bases). Per the germline V gene, CDR1 is LGHNT and CDR2 is FRNRAP. Trimming pared 4 bases from V and 2 bases from J, leaving 8 bases between. This CDR3 region has 13 residues.

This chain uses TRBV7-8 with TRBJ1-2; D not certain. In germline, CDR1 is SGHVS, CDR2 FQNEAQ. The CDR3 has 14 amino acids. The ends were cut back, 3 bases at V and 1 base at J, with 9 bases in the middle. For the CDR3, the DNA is TGTGCCAGCAGCTTGCGGCAGATTAACTATGGCTACACCTTC. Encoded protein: CASSLRQINYGYTF.

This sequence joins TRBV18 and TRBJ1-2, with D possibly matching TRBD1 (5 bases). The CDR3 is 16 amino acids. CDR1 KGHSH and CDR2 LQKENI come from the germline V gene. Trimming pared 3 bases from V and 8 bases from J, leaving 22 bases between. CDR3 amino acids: CASSPIGDLLAGGYTF. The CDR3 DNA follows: TGTGCCAGCTCACCGATTGGGGACCTACTAGCGGGAGGCTACACCTTC.

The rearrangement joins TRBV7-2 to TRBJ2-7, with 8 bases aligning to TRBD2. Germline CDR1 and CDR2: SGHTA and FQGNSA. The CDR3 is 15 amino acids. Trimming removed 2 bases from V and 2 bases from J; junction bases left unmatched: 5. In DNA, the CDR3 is TGTGCCAGCAGCTTATTTAGCGGGACTACCTACGAGCAGTACTTC. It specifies CASSLFSGTTYEQYF.

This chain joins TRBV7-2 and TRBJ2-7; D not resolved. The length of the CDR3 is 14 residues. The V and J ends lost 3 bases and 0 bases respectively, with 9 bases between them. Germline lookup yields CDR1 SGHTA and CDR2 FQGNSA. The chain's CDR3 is CASSFGPNSYEQYF. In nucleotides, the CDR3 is TGTGCCAGCAGCTTTGGTCCCAACTCCTACGAGCAGTACTTC.

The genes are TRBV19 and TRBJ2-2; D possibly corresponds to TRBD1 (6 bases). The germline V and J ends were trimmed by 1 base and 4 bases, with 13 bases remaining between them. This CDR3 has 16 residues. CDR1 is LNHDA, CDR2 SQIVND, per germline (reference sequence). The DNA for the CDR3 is TGTGCCAGTAGTATAGGTTCAGGGGCGAGCACCGGGGAGCTGTTTTTT. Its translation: CASSIGSGASTGELFF.

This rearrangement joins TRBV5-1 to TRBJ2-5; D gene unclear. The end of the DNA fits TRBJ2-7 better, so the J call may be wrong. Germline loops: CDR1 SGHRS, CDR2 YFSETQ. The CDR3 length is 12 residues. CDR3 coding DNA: TGCGCCAGCAGCTCGCCTTCCTACGAGCAGTACTTC. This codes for CASSSPSYEQYF.